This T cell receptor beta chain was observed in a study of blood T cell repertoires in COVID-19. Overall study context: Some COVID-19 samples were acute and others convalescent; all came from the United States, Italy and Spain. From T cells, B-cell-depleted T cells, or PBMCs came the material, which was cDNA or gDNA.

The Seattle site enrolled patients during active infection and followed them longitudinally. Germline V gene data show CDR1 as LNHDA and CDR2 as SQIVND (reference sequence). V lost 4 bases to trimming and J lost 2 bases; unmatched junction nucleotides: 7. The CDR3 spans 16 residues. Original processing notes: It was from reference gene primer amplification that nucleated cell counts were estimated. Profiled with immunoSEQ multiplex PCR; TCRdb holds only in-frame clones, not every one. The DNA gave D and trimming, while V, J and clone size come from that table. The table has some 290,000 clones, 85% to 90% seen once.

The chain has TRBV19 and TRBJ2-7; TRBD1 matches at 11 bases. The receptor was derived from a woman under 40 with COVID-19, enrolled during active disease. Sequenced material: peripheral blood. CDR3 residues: CASSRMPGQGAYEQYF. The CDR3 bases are TGTGCCAGTAGTAGGATGCCGGGACAGGGGGCCTACGAGCAGTACTTC. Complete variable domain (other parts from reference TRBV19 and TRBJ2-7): DGGITQSPKYLFRKEGQNVTLSCEQNLNHDAMYWYRQDPGQGLRLIYYSQIVNDFQKGDIAEGYSVSREKKESFPLTVTSAQKNPTAFYLCASSRMPGQGAYEQYFGPGTRLTVT.